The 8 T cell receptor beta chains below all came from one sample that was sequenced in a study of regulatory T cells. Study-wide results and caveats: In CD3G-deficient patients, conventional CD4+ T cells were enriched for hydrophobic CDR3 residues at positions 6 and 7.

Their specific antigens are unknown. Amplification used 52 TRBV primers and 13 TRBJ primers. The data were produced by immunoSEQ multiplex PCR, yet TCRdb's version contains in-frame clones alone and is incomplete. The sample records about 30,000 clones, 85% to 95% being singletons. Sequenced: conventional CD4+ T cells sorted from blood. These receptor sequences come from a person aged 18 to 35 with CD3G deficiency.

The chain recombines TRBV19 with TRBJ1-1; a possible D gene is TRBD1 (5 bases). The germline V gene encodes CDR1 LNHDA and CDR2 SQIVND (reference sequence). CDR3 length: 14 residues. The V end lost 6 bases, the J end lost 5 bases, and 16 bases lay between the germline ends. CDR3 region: CASSQGAMGTEAFF. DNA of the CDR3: TGTGCCAGTAGCCAAGGGGCTATGGGAACTGAAGCTTTCTTT.

CDR3 amino acids: CASSKPTIAGPTQYF. As DNA, the CDR3 is TGTGCCAGCAGTAAACCAACAATAGCGGGCCCGACGCAGTATTTT. This sequence joins TRBV28 and TRBJ2-3; 7 nucleotides match TRBD2. Germline-derived CDR1 and CDR2 are MDHEN and SYDVKM. The CDR3 sequence is 15 residues long. V gave up 5 bases and J gave up 9 bases; unmatched junction bases: 14.

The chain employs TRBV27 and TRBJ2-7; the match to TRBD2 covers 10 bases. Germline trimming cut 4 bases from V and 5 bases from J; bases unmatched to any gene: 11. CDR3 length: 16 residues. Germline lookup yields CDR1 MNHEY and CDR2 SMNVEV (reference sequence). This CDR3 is CASSSASAGGPHEQYF. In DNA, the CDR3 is TGTGCCAGCAGTTCCGCCTCAGCGGGAGGGCCTCACGAGCAGTACTTC.

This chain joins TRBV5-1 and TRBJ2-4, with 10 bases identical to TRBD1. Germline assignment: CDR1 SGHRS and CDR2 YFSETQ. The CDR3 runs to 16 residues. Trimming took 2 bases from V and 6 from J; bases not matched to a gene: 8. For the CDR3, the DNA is TGCGCCAGCAGCTTTCTGGACAGGGGGGATTCAAACATTCAGTACTTC. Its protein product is CASSFLDRGDSNIQYF.

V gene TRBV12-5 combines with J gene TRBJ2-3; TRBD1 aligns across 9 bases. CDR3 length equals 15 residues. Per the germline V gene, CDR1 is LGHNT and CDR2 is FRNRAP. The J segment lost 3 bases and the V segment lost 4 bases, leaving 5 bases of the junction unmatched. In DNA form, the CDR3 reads TGTGCTAGTGGTTGGGCCGGGACAGGGACAGATACGCAGTATTTT. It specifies CASGWAGTGTDTQYF.

The CDR3 nucleotides are TGTGCCAGCAGTTTAACATCTCTTGGGGAGCAGTTCTTC. It translates to CASSLTSLGEQFF. The chain has TRBV28 and TRBJ2-1; the D is unclear. The germline V gene encodes CDR1 MDHEN and CDR2 SYDVKM. Deletions cut 2 bases from V and 10 bases from J, with 12 bases between. The CDR3 extends over 13 amino acids. Using reference TRBV28 and TRBJ2-1 for the parts outside the CDR3, the full variable domain is DVKVTQSSRYLVKRTGEKVFLECVQDMDHENMFWYRQDPGLGLRLIYFSYDVKMKEKGDIPEGYSVSREKKERFSLILESASTNQTSMYLCASSLTSLGEQFFGPGTRLTVL.

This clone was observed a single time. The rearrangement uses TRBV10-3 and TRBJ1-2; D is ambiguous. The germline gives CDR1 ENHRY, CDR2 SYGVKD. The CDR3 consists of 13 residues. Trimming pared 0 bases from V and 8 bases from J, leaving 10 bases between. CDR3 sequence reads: CAISESRHSGYTF. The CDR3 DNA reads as TGTGCCATCAGTGAGTCGAGACATAGCGGCTACACCTTC.

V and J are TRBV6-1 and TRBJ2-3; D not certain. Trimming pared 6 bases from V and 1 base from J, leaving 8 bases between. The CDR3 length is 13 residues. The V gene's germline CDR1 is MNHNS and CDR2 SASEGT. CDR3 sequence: CASSFSGTDTQYF. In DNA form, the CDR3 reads TGTGCCAGCAGCTTCAGCGGCACAGATACGCAGTATTTT.